Listed below are T cell receptor beta chains from one sample, sequenced in a study of OX40 agonist ivuxolimab in advanced cancers. Clones were read by immunoSEQ multiplex PCR, and TCRdb kept only the in-frame ones, dropping some. The top ten clones hold around 0.3% of a sample with 80,000 or so clones, roughly 93% of them seen once. The sequences come from CD4+ or CD8+ T cells sorted from blood, collected in a trial of the OX40 agonist ivuxolimab. These receptors were collected from an adult with an advanced solid tumor such as melanoma, head and neck, liver or kidney cancer. Each CDR3 is given with its conserved first and last residue. A D gene is named only where the DNA matches it firmly. The size field is filled for only some rows; it gives once, few, many or a size class.

TRBD1	TRBV5-1	TRBJ1-4	.	CASSLGQGGEKLFF	TGCGCCAGCAGCCTGGGACAGGGCGGTGAAAAACTGTTTTTT
.	TRBV6-1	TRBJ1-1	.	CASSDILRGSTEAFF	TGTGCCAGCAGTGACATCCTTCGGGGCAGCACTGAAGCTTTCTTT
TRBD1	TRBV2	TRBJ1-5	.	CASSTGTGDHSNQPQHF	TGTGCCAGCAGTACCGGGACAGGAGACCATAGCAATCAGCCCCAGCATTTT
.	TRBV18	TRBJ1-1	.	CASSPVQGPNTEAFF	TGTGCCAGCTCACCTGTACAGGGACCCAACACTGAAGCTTTCTTT
TRBD1	TRBV11-2	TRBJ2-7	.	CASNAEGTGYEQYF	TGTGCCAGTAACGCCGAGGGGACAGGATACGAGCAGTACTTC
TRBD1	TRBV28	TRBJ2-5	.	CASSPGTGGEETQYF	TGTGCCAGCAGTCCCGGGACAGGGGGGGAAGAGACCCAGTACTTC
.	TRBV5-1	TRBJ2-5	.	CASSLAAETQYF	TGCGCCAGCAGCTTGGCCGCAGAGACCCAGTACTTC
.	TRBV5-6	TRBJ2-2	once	CASSLAGNQPGELFF	TGTGCCAGCAGCTTGGCCGGGAACCAACCCGGGGAGCTGTTTTTT
.	TRBV19	TRBJ1-2	once	CASANVPPFRDGYTF	TGTGCCAGTGCAAACGTCCCCCCCTTTCGAGATGGCTACACCTTC
TRBD1	TRBV10-3	TRBJ2-5	once	CAISSRDSSTYQETQYF	TGTGCCATCAGTTCCCGGGACAGTTCGACGTACCAAGAGACCCAGTACTTC
.	TRBV28	TRBJ2-3	.	CASSFRWQDTQYF	TGTGCCAGCAGTTTCCGGTGGCAAGATACGCAGTATTTT
.	TRBV28	TRBJ2-2	.	CASSTRSVNTGELFF	TGTGCCAGCAGCACCAGGAGTGTTAACACCGGGGAGCTGTTTTTT
TRBD1	TRBV27	TRBJ1-6	.	CASSHGQGVMAPLHF	TGTGCCAGCAGTCATGGACAGGGTGTTATGGCACCCCTCCACTTT
TRBD1	TRBV29-1	TRBJ2-7	.	CSVEERDRGRHEQYF	TGCAGCGTTGAAGAAAGGGACAGGGGTCGCCACGAGCAGTACTTC
.	TRBV7-9	TRBJ1-6	.	CASSLGGSYNSPLHF	TGTGCCAGCAGCTTGGGAGGGTCCTATAATTCACCCCTCCACTTT
.	TRBV7-8	TRBJ2-2	.	CASSLDEQTTGELFF	TGTGCCAGCAGCTTAGATGAGCAGACCACAGGGGAGCTGTTTTTT
TRBD1	TRBV2	TRBJ1-5	.	CASSTGTGFVQGQPQHF	TGTGCCAGCAGTACCGGGACAGGGTTCGTCCAGGGTCAGCCCCAGCATTTT
.	TRBV6-5	TRBJ2-7	.	CASSYSVWDEQYF	TGTGCCAGCAGTTACTCTGTTTGGGACGAGCAGTACTTC
TRBD2	TRBV2	TRBJ2-3	.	CASSARLAGGDTQYF	TGTGCCAGCAGCGCTCGACTAGCGGGCGGGGATACGCAGTATTTT
.	TRBV6-1	TRBJ1-6	.	CASIEGVQGNSPLHF	TGTGCCAGCATCGAGGGAGTACAGGGTAATTCACCCCTCCACTTT
TRBD2	TRBV29-1	TRBJ2-1	.	CSVEDGSGGAYNEQFF	TGCAGCGTTGAAGACGGGAGCGGGGGGGCCTACAATGAGCAGTTCTTC
.	TRBV7-2	TRBJ2-4	once	CASSLNRDIQYF	TGTGCCAGCAGCTTAAACAGGGACATTCAGTACTTC
.	TRBV28	TRBJ2-7	few	CASSFIGVYEQYF	TGTGCCAGCAGTTTTATTGGGGTCTACGAGCAGTACTTC
TRBD1	TRBV9	TRBJ2-7	.	CASSTGQGAYEQYF	TGTGCCAGCAGCACTGGACAGGGGGCGTACGAGCAGTACTTC
.	TRBV19	TRBJ2-7	.	CASSNPGYDEQYF	TGTGCCAGTAGTAACCCAGGGTACGACGAGCAGTACTTC
.	TRBV11-2	TRBJ2-5	.	CASSLGETQYF	TGTGCCAGCAGCTTGGGGGAGACCCAGTACTTC
TRBD2	TRBV2	TRBJ2-1	.	CASTKRGGRAGDEQFF	TGTGCCAGCACCAAGAGGGGCGGGAGGGCCGGCGATGAGCAGTTCTTC
.	TRBV15	TRBJ2-7	.	CATRPSRDASYEQYF	TGTGCCACCAGACCTAGTAGGGACGCCTCCTACGAGCAGTACTTC
.	TRBV7-2	TRBJ1-5	.	CASSLAMWGDPQHF	TGTGCCAGCAGCCTAGCCATGTGGGGGGATCCCCAGCATTTT
.	TRBV7-2	TRBJ2-7	.	CASSPAHGYEQYF	TGTGCCAGCAGCCCCGCCCATGGCTACGAGCAGTACTTC
.	TRBV7-8	TRBJ1-2	.	CASSLEVGISGGYTF	TGTGCCAGCAGCTTAGAGGTGGGGATCTCGGGAGGCTACACCTTC
TRBD2	TRBV28	TRBJ2-3	.	CASRSSGRFPDTQYF	TGTGCCAGCAGATCAAGCGGGAGGTTCCCAGATACGCAGTATTTT
.	TRBV5-1	TRBJ2-7	.	CASSSAGNYEQYF	TGCGCCAGCAGCTCCGCGGGAAACTACGAGCAGTACTTC
.	TRBV7-9	TRBJ2-3	.	CASRSGRPEITDTQYF	TGTGCCAGCAGGTCGGGTCGCCCCGAGATCACAGATACGCAGTATTTT
.	TRBV6-5	TRBJ1-6	.	CASSPDSSSRSLHF	TGTGCCAGCAGCCCCGACAGCTCGAGTCGGTCCCTCCACTTT
TRBD2	TRBV6-5	TRBJ2-7	.	CATLEVAGPYEQYF	TGTGCCACCTTGGAAGTAGCGGGGCCCTACGAGCAGTACTTC
TRBD2	TRBV2	TRBJ2-7	.	CASKEKLAGVSGHEQYF	TGTGCCAGCAAGGAGAAACTAGCGGGAGTATCAGGACACGAGCAGTACTTC
.	TRBV5-8	TRBJ1-4	.	CASSLLGEFNEKLFF	TGTGCCAGCAGCCTGCTGGGAGAGTTTAATGAAAAACTGTTTTTT
.	TRBV11-1	TRBJ2-7	once	CASSLLGGEQYF	TGTGCCAGCAGCTTACTGGGGGGCGAGCAGTACTTC
.	TRBV7-9	TRBJ2-6	.	CASSPAGSRAYSGANVLTF	TGTGCCAGCAGCCCGGCGGGTAGCAGGGCTTACTCTGGGGCCAACGTCCTGACTTTC
TRBD2	TRBV5-4	TRBJ2-4	.	CASSSRTSGSPHIQYF	TGTGCCAGCAGCTCCAGGACTAGCGGAAGTCCCCACATTCAGTACTTC
.	TRBV5-1	TRBJ2-5	.	CASSSPGIETQYF	TGCGCCAGCAGCTCCCCGGGTATCGAGACCCAGTACTTC
.	TRBV5-1	TRBJ2-5	.	CASSLARGGQETQYF	TGCGCCAGCAGCTTGGCAAGGGGTGGCCAAGAGACCCAGTACTTC
.	TRBV7-6	TRBJ1-6	.	CASSLLGSPLHF	TGTGCCAGCAGCCTCCTGGGTTCACCCCTCCACTTT
TRBD1	TRBV5-1	TRBJ2-7	.	CASSLQGQGYEQYF	TGCGCCAGCAGCTTGCAGGGACAGGGCTACGAGCAGTACTTC
TRBD2	TRBV30	TRBJ2-1	.	CAWLAGGPYEQFF	TGTGCCTGGCTAGCGGGAGGGCCGTATGAGCAGTTCTTC
.	TRBV7-9	TRBJ2-2	.	CASTEEGPGELFF	TGTGCCAGCACCGAAGAGGGTCCCGGGGAGCTGTTTTTT
TRBD1	TRBV18	TRBJ2-5	.	CASSQRTGSETQYF	TGTGCCAGCTCACAACGGACAGGAAGCGAGACCCAGTACTTC
TRBD2	TRBV5-6	TRBJ2-3	.	CASSQGAGVLTDTQYF	TGTGCCAGCAGCCAAGGAGCGGGAGTTCTCACAGATACGCAGTATTTT
TRBD2	TRBV2	TRBJ2-7	.	CASSEGPAGASYEQYF	TGTGCCAGCAGTGAAGGCCCAGCGGGAGCTTCCTACGAGCAGTACTTC
TRBD1	TRBV18	TRBJ2-7	.	CASSPGQGTTYEQYF	TGTGCCAGCTCACCTGGACAGGGGACAACCTACGAGCAGTACTTC
TRBD1	TRBV30	TRBJ2-5	.	CAWGPGGRETQYF	TGTGCCTGGGGCCCAGGGGGCCGGGAGACCCAGTACTTC
.	TRBV6-1	TRBJ1-1	.	CASGKFSGSTEAFF	TGTGCCAGCGGAAAATTCTCCGGGTCCACTGAAGCTTTCTTT
.	TRBV19	TRBJ1-2	.	CASRNRENYGYTF	TGTGCCAGTAGAAACAGAGAGAACTATGGCTACACCTTC
.	TRBV6-5	TRBJ1-1	.	CASSLGKHTEAFF	TGTGCCAGCAGTCTCGGGAAGCACACTGAAGCTTTCTTT
.	TRBV21-1	TRBJ2-1	.	CASSKVERGLNEQFF	TGTGCCAGCAGCAAAGTGGAGAGGGGCCTTAATGAGCAGTTCTTC